A selection of T cell receptor beta chains follows, all from one sample in a study of blood T cell repertoires in COVID-19. Generated by immunoSEQ multiplex PCR, the TCRdb table keeps only in-frame clones and is missing some. Among about 240,000 clones listed, roughly 85% were seen once. Sequencing input: peripheral blood. Source of these receptors: a man between 45 and 60 years old with COVID-19, enrolled during active disease. CDR3s include the opening cysteine and the closing phenylalanine or tryptophan. Only some rows state a clone size, as once, few, many or a class for expanded clones.

NA	TRBV19	TRBJ2-3	CASSIGFRSTDTQYF
NA	TRBV7-9	TRBJ2-7	CASSLAGTGAHEQYF
NA	TRBV7-2	TRBJ2-7	CASSPDRGSYEQYF
NA	TRBV9	TRBJ1-2	CASSVIDGIDGYTF
NA	TRBV7-8	TRBJ1-6	CASSLRGLGESSYNSPLHF
NA	TRBV4-1	TRBJ2-7	CASSYGTGGAYEQYF
NA	TRBV3-1/TRBV3-2	TRBJ1-1	CASSRTPGQNTEAFF
NA	TRBV19	TRBJ2-1	CASSTLQGGNEQFF
once	TRBV5-1	TRBJ2-4	CASSLAASGKNIQYF
NA	TRBV5-1	TRBJ2-5	CASSRNLKETQYF
once	TRBV11-3	TRBJ2-2	CASSAGLAGGGNTGELFF
NA	TRBV5-1	TRBJ2-1	CASSLDFSSYNEQFF
NA	TRBV11-2	TRBJ1-6	CASSSPQGYNSPLHF
NA	TRBV4-1	TRBJ2-2	CASSQTGLAGNTGELFF
NA	TRBV4-3	TRBJ1-4	CASSLGTGGLEKLFF
once	TRBV19	TRBJ1-5	CASSGGLPQHF
few	TRBV11-2	TRBJ1-6	CASSLGRGGNSPLHF
NA	TRBV19	TRBJ1-6	CASKGDRDNSPLHF
NA	TRBV10-3	TRBJ1-5	CAISGTANQPQHF
NA	TRBV9	TRBJ1-2	CASSVGQGNNYGYTF
NA	TRBV9	TRBJ1-5	CASSVDPQGNQPQHF
NA	TRBV28	TRBJ2-7	CASRPLAGSPYEQYF
NA	TRBV2	TRBJ2-2	CASSGTGLDTGELFF